The 23 T cell receptor beta chains given below trace back to one sample, sequenced in a study of control samples from healthy donors and cancer patients. TCRdb keeps only in-frame clones here, not all; method: immunoSEQ multiplex PCR. The profile covers roughly 50,000 clones, with around 97% appearing a single time and about 1.9% taken by the ten largest. Material: blood. The receptor set was obtained from a woman aged 30 to 39 in good health.

V gene TRBV12-3 or TRBV12-4 combines with J gene TRBJ1-5; the D is unclear. Between the trimmed V and J ends, which lost 2 bases and 1 base, there was a span of 3 bases. CDR3 length equals 13 residues. Here the CDR3 DNA reads TGTGCCAGCAGTTTAAGGAGCAATCAGCCCCAGCATTTT. Protein sequence: CASSLRSNQPQHF.

This clone came up once. The chain is built from TRBV10-3 and TRBJ2-7, with 7 nucleotides matching TRBD1. Trimming cost V 6 bases and J 0 bases; bases outside gene matches: 5. CDR1 is ENHRY, CDR2 SYGVKD, per germline. This CDR3 spans 14 amino acids. The CDR3 region is CAISPGQDSYEQYF. The CDR3 coding sequence is TGTGCCATCAGCCCAGGACAGGACTCCTACGAGCAGTACTTC.

This chain joins TRBV21-1 and TRBJ2-7. TRBV21-1 is described as a pseudogene. The CDR3 sequence is 12 residues long. The CDR3 spells CASSKVGSEQYF. CDR3 in DNA: TGTGCCAGCAGCAAAGTAGGCAGCGAGCAGTACTTC.

This chain uses TRBV28 with TRBJ2-3; either TRBD1 or TRBD2 may fit D (5 bases each). The CDR3 totals 16 residues. Germline V gene lookup returns CDR1 MDHEN and CDR2 SYDVKM. Trimming cost V 6 bases and J 5 bases, with 21 bases left between them. The CDR3 region has the DNA TGTGCCAGCAGCCCCCCCCGGGACGGGCATCAAGATACGCAGTATTTT. It specifies CASSPPRDGHQDTQYF.

V gene TRBV28 combines with J gene TRBJ1-1; the D is unclear. Per germline, CDR1 MDHEN and CDR2 SYDVKM. The ends were cut back, 4 bases at V and 3 bases at J, with 15 bases in the middle. The CDR3 is 15 residues long. CDR3 in amino acids: CASSSTPLEYTEAFF. The CDR3 coding sequence is TGTGCCAGCAGTTCTACCCCCCTCGAATACACTGAAGCTTTCTTT.

V and J are TRBV11-3 and TRBJ2-1; 13 bases map to TRBD2. Trimming removed 3 bases from V and 0 bases from J; junction bases left unmatched: 2. There are 17 residues in the CDR3. Germline CDR1 reads SGHNT; CDR2 reads YENEEA. The CDR3 here is CASSFRTSGSSYNEQFF. The CDR3 DNA reads as TGTGCCAGCAGCTTCCGGACTAGCGGGAGCTCCTACAATGAGCAGTTCTTC.

This chain uses TRBV7-8 with TRBJ1-5; tentative D call: TRBD1 (6 bases). Germline V CDR1 and CDR2: SGHVS, FQNEAQ. V was shortened by 2 bases and J by 6 bases, with 14 bases between the two germline ends. The CDR3 contains 15 residues. CDR3 sequence (DNA): TGTGCCAGCAGCTTAAGTGGACAGACCGGTCAGCCCCAGCATTTT. Protein: CASSLSGQTGQPQHF.

This clone was found a few times. CDR3 in DNA: TGCAGCGTCCTCGGACAGTCCTACGAGCAGTACTTC. This gives the protein CSVLGQSYEQYF. The genes are TRBV29-1 and TRBJ2-7; possible D gene TRBD1, 6 bases. Trimming took 6 bases from V and 1 from J, leaving 10 bases between them. The CDR3 extends over 12 amino acids. Germline V gene lookup returns CDR1 SQVTM and CDR2 ANQGSEA.

The V gene is TRBV6-5, the J gene TRBJ1-1, with a possible D match to TRBD1 (5 bases). The length of the CDR3 is 13 residues. The germline V gene encodes CDR1 MNHEY and CDR2 SVGAGI. The V and J ends lost 2 bases and 3 bases respectively, with 7 bases between them. The CDR3 sequence is CASSYTTDTEAFF. The CDR3 DNA reads TGTGCCAGCAGTTACACGACAGACACTGAAGCTTTCTTT.

The genes are TRBV6-5 and TRBJ2-1; 10 bases fit TRBD2. The germline V gene has CDR1 MNHEY and CDR2 SVGAGI. The CDR3 is 14 amino acids. Trimming removed 6 bases from V and 7 bases from J; junction bases left unmatched: 6. The CDR3 coding sequence is TGTGCCAGCAGGGCTAGCGGGAGTCAAAATGAGCAGTTCTTC. Protein sequence: CASRASGSQNEQFF.

The V and J genes are TRBV5-4 and TRBJ2-7, with TRBD2 matching 7 bases. Per germline, CDR1 SGHNT and CDR2 YYREEE (reference sequence). The CDR3 has 15 residues. V lost 0 bases to trimming and J lost 2 bases; unmatched junction nucleotides: 5. CDR3 DNA sequence: TGTGCCAGCAGCTTGGGGATAGCGGGTGCCTACGAGCAGTACTTC. As protein: CASSLGIAGAYEQYF.

The rearrangement uses TRBV21-1 and TRBJ1-5; TRBD1 is taken as the D call from the table, unchecked against the DNA. TRBV21-1 is deemed a pseudogene. The CDR3 is 17 amino acids. CDR3 loop: CASSEGPDRAFNQPQHF. The CDR3 region has the DNA TGTGCCAGCAGCGAAGGACCGGACAGGGCGTTCAATCAGCCCCAGCATTTT.

This chain links TRBV9 with TRBJ2-1, with D tentatively TRBD2 (6 bases). Germline V CDR1 and CDR2: SGDLS, YYNGEE. V shed 4 bases and J shed 8 bases, with 13 bases lying between them. This CDR3 comprises 13 residues. In DNA form, the CDR3 reads TGTGCCAGCAGCACCCAGGGCGGGGATGAGCAGTTCTTC. Residues: CASSTQGGDEQFF.

V usage is TRBV12-3 or TRBV12-4 and J usage is TRBJ2-2; the D gene is possibly TRBD2 (5 bases). This CDR3 is built from 12 residues. V was pared by 5 bases and J by 6 bases, with 7 bases between. Here the CDR3 DNA reads TGTGCCAGCAGTCAGGAGGCCGGGGAGCTGTTTTTT. This sequence encodes CASSQEAGELFF.

As DNA, the CDR3 is TGTGCCAGCAGCCCCCCCGGGGCTAGATACGAGCAGTACTTC. Residues: CASSPPGARYEQYF. This sequence joins TRBV28 and TRBJ2-7; D possibly matches TRBD1 or TRBD2 (5 bases each). From germline, CDR1 is MDHEN and CDR2 SYDVKM. Trimming removed 6 bases at V and 4 bases at J, with 16 bases between. The CDR3 covers 14 residues.

This CDR3 reads CASGAGPSGANVLTF. DNA of the CDR3: TGTGCCAGCGGGGCGGGGCCCTCTGGGGCCAACGTCCTGACTTTC. The rearrangement links TRBV7-3 to TRBJ2-6, with D maybe TRBD2 (6 bases). CDR1 and CDR2 (germline): SGHTA, FQGTGA. The CDR3 covers 15 residues. V lost 8 bases, J lost 0 bases, and 11 bases lay in between.

The V and J genes are TRBV21-1 and TRBJ2-7; the listed D gene, TRBD2, was not tested against the DNA. TRBV21-1 is flagged as a pseudogene. There are 14 residues in the CDR3. Written as DNA, the CDR3 is TGTGCCAGCAGCAAGACTAGCGGGAGTTGTGAGCAGTACTTC. Translation: CASSKTSGSCEQYF.

This sequence joins TRBV25-1 and TRBJ2-5, with 11 bases that match TRBD2. Germline V lookup: CDR1 MGHDK, CDR2 SYGVNS. The CDR3 is 17 amino acids. Losses at the gene ends were 4 bases for V and 1 base for J; bases not matched to a gene: 8. CDR3 DNA: TGTGCCAGCAGTGCTGGGAGACTAGCGGGGCCCCAAGAGACCCAGTACTTC. Encoded protein: CASSAGRLAGPQETQYF.

The chain combines TRBV7-9 with TRBJ1-2; D is uncertain. Trimming removed 3 bases from V and 2 bases from J, with 10 bases in between. The length of the CDR3 is 14 residues. Germline V gene data show CDR1 as SEHNR and CDR2 as FQNEAQ (reference sequence). The CDR3 spells CASSFGQTNYGYTF. The DNA of the CDR3 is TGTGCCAGCAGCTTCGGGCAGACCAACTATGGCTACACCTTC.

This chain connects TRBV9 to TRBJ2-3, with D perhaps matching TRBD1 or TRBD2 (5 bases each). Trimming shortened V by 0 bases and J by 2 bases, and 10 bases separated the two germline ends. CDR1 is SGDLS and CDR2 is YYNGEE in the germline V gene. The CDR3 runs to 15 residues. The CDR3 sequence: CASSVVGETTDTQYF. The CDR3 DNA reads as TGTGCCAGCAGCGTAGTGGGGGAGACCACAGATACGCAGTATTTT.

In its sample, this clone was seen once. The rearrangement joins TRBV6-1 to TRBJ2-5, with 11 bases matching TRBD2. V gave up 4 bases and J gave up 1 base; unmatched junction bases: 5. Germline loops: CDR1 MNHNS, CDR2 SASEGT. This CDR3 contains 16 residues. Here the CDR3 reads CASSGGTSGSQETQYF. CDR3 DNA sequence: TGTGCCAGCAGTGGGGGGACTAGCGGCAGCCAAGAGACCCAGTACTTC.

Here the CDR3 reads CASRPGTGSYNEQFF. The CDR3 nucleotides are TGTGCCAGCAGGCCCGGGACAGGCTCCTACAATGAGCAGTTCTTC. V and J are TRBV28 and TRBJ2-1, with 8 bases identical to TRBD1. Germline CDR1 reads MDHEN; CDR2 reads SYDVKM. V lost 6 bases to trimming and J lost 0 bases; unmatched junction nucleotides: 4. The CDR3 has 15 residues.

The chain uses TRBV28 and TRBJ2-5; D is unclear. The germline CDR1 and CDR2 sequences are MDHEN and SYDVKM. CDR3 length: 14 residues. The V and J ends lost 3 bases and 5 bases respectively, with 13 bases between them. CDR3 bases: TGTGCCAGCAGTTTCAACTACGCTCACGAGACCCAGTACTTC. It specifies CASSFNYAHETQYF.